This is a list of T cell receptor beta chains from one sample in a study of blood T cell repertoires in COVID-19. Libraries were prepared by immunoSEQ multiplex PCR; TCRdb keeps only in-frame clonotypes and omits some of them. Among roughly 260,000 clones, 80% to 90% were seen once, and the ten largest hold about 1.9%. Material for sequencing was PBMCs or T cells enriched from blood (not recorded which). The receptor set was obtained from a woman aged 50 to 60 who had recovered from COVID-19. The CDR3 runs from the conserved cysteine through the conserved F or W. The order of the fields is V gene, D gene, clone size, J gene, CDR3 length, CDR3 DNA, CDR3 protein. D genes are given only for firm matches. Size values are once, few and many counts, or a class for expanded clones, and some rows have none.

v_gene: TRBV28; d_gene: .; abundance: .; j_gene: TRBJ2-7; len: 14; CDR3nt: TGTGCCAGCAGTTTCGTGGGACATATCTACGAGCAGTACTTC; CDR3aa: CASSFVGHIYEQYF
v_gene: TRBV28; d_gene: TRBD2; abundance: .; j_gene: TRBJ2-7; len: 13; CDR3nt: TGTGCCAGCAGGCTCGGGACTAGCGGCGAGCAGTACTTC; CDR3aa: CASRLGTSGEQYF
v_gene: TRBV11-2; d_gene: TRBD2; abundance: once; j_gene: TRBJ2-1; len: 19; CDR3nt: TGTGCCAGCAGCTTAGGGGCTCTCCTAGCGGAGAGCTCCTACAATGAGCAGTTCTTC; CDR3aa: CASSLGALLAESSYNEQFF
v_gene: TRBV6-5; d_gene: TRBD1; abundance: .; j_gene: TRBJ2-1; len: 15; CDR3nt: TGTGCCAGCAGTTTCGGACAGGGGATCAACAATGAGCAGTTCTTC; CDR3aa: CASSFGQGINNEQFF
v_gene: TRBV28; d_gene: TRBD1; abundance: .; j_gene: TRBJ1-6; len: 16; CDR3nt: TGTGTCACCCTCCGGGACAGGGTTTTATCGAATTCACCCCTCCACTTT; CDR3aa: CVTLRDRVLSNSPLHF
v_gene: TRBV7-9; d_gene: .; abundance: .; j_gene: TRBJ1-5; len: 15; CDR3nt: TGTGCCAGCAGCTCAGGGCTTCCAGGCAATCAGCCCCAGCATTTT; CDR3aa: CASSSGLPGNQPQHF
v_gene: TRBV6-6; d_gene: .; abundance: .; j_gene: TRBJ2-7; len: 13; CDR3nt: TGTGCCAGCAGTTACTCGCAGAACTACGAGCAGTACTTC; CDR3aa: CASSYSQNYEQYF
v_gene: TRBV3-1/TRBV3-2; d_gene: .; abundance: .; j_gene: TRBJ1-1; len: 13; CDR3nt: TGTGCCAGCAGCCAAGTGTCGGGAGTTGAAGCTTTCTTT; CDR3aa: CASSQVSGVEAFF
v_gene: TRBV28; d_gene: .; abundance: .; j_gene: TRBJ1-3; len: 15; CDR3nt: TGTGCCAGCAGTTCCCCACAGGGTGGGGGAAACACCATATATTTT; CDR3aa: CASSSPQGGGNTIYF
v_gene: TRBV5-1; d_gene: .; abundance: .; j_gene: TRBJ1-6; len: 17; CDR3nt: TGCGCCAGCAGCTTGGCACGGCGGGGCAGAGATAATTCACCCCTCCACTTT; CDR3aa: CASSLARRGRDNSPLHF
v_gene: TRBV4-1; d_gene: .; abundance: .; j_gene: TRBJ1-1; len: 12; CDR3nt: TGCGCCAGCAGCCAACAGAACACTGAAGCTTTCTTT; CDR3aa: CASSQQNTEAFF
v_gene: TRBV19; d_gene: .; abundance: .; j_gene: TRBJ1-4; len: 14; CDR3nt: TGTGCCAGTAGTATGAGCGGGAATAATGAAAAACTGTTTTTT; CDR3aa: CASSMSGNNEKLFF
v_gene: TRBV5-1; d_gene: .; abundance: .; j_gene: TRBJ1-2; len: 13; CDR3nt: TGCGCCAGCAGCTTAGAGACAGACTATGGCTACACCTTC; CDR3aa: CASSLETDYGYTF
v_gene: TRBV28; d_gene: .; abundance: .; j_gene: TRBJ2-1; len: 11; CDR3nt: TGTGCCAGCAGTCGTAGAAATGAGCAGTTCTTC; CDR3aa: CASSRRNEQFF
v_gene: TRBV3-1/TRBV3-2; d_gene: TRBD2; abundance: .; j_gene: TRBJ2-7; len: 18; CDR3nt: TGTGCCAGCAGCCAAGATCGATCGATGGCGGGGGATCCATACGAGCAGTACTTC; CDR3aa: CASSQDRSMAGDPYEQYF
v_gene: TRBV28; d_gene: .; abundance: .; j_gene: TRBJ2-7; len: 13; CDR3nt: TGTGCCAGCAGTTTAGACAGTTCCTACGAGCAGTACTTC; CDR3aa: CASSLDSSYEQYF
v_gene: TRBV2; d_gene: TRBD1; abundance: .; j_gene: TRBJ2-7; len: 14; CDR3nt: TGTGCCAGCAGTCCACCGACAGGGGGCGGCGAGCAGTACTTC; CDR3aa: CASSPPTGGGEQYF
v_gene: TRBV5-1; d_gene: .; abundance: .; j_gene: TRBJ2-2; len: 16; CDR3nt: TGCGCCAGCAGTCCCTTCAGCGGTTTGAACACCGGGGAGCTGTTTTTT; CDR3aa: CASSPFSGLNTGELFF
v_gene: TRBV3-1/TRBV3-2; d_gene: .; abundance: .; j_gene: TRBJ2-1; len: 18; CDR3nt: TGTGCCAGCAGCCAAGATCAGGCGCGGGCCTACCGGGGGAATGAGCAGTTCTTC; CDR3aa: CASSQDQARAYRGNEQFF
v_gene: TRBV19; d_gene: TRBD1; abundance: .; j_gene: TRBJ2-7; len: 13; CDR3nt: TGTGCCAGTAGTACACAATACAGGGGCGAGCAGTACTTC; CDR3aa: CASSTQYRGEQYF
v_gene: TRBV18; d_gene: TRBD1; abundance: .; j_gene: TRBJ1-5; len: 15; CDR3nt: TGTGCCAGCTCACCCGGACAGGATAGCAATCAGCCCCAGCATTTT; CDR3aa: CASSPGQDSNQPQHF
v_gene: TRBV7-9; d_gene: .; abundance: .; j_gene: TRBJ1-1; len: 13; CDR3nt: TGTGCCAGCAGCTTTGACTTGAACACTGAAGCTTTCTTT; CDR3aa: CASSFDLNTEAFF
v_gene: TRBV2; d_gene: TRBD2; abundance: .; j_gene: TRBJ2-1; len: 16; CDR3nt: TGTGCCAGCATGACCTGGGCGGGAGGTTTAGTCAATGAGCAGTTCTTC; CDR3aa: CASMTWAGGLVNEQFF
v_gene: TRBV5-1; d_gene: TRBD1; abundance: .; j_gene: TRBJ2-5; len: 14; CDR3nt: TGCGCCAGCAGCCCCGGACAGGGGACAGAGACCCAGTACTTC; CDR3aa: CASSPGQGTETQYF
v_gene: TRBV28; d_gene: TRBD2; abundance: .; j_gene: TRBJ2-7; len: 16; CDR3nt: TGTGCCAGCAGTCCACCACTAGCGGGCCGCTCCTACGAGCAGTACTTC; CDR3aa: CASSPPLAGRSYEQYF
v_gene: TRBV5-1; d_gene: TRBD2; abundance: .; j_gene: TRBJ2-7; len: 16; CDR3nt: TGCGCCAGCAGCTTGGGTGGGACTAGCGGAACCTACGAGCAGTACTTC; CDR3aa: CASSLGGTSGTYEQYF
v_gene: TRBV4-2; d_gene: .; abundance: .; j_gene: TRBJ2-3; len: 13; CDR3nt: TGTGCCTCTAGTACTGTTGACACAGATACGCAGTATTTT; CDR3aa: CASSTVDTDTQYF
v_gene: TRBV3-1/TRBV3-2; d_gene: TRBD1; abundance: few; j_gene: TRBJ1-1; len: 14; CDR3nt: TGTGCCAGCAGCGGACAGGTAATAAACACTGAAGCTTTCTTT; CDR3aa: CASSGQVINTEAFF